Presented here are 13 T cell receptor beta chains from one specimen sequenced in a study of CD8 T cells in Susac syndrome. With random hexamers, about 0.45 to 1 ug RNA was reverse transcribed. TCRdb redid the calling of the immunoSEQ multiplex PCR reads with MiXCR, one entry per CDR3 protein. The table includes 180,000 or so distinct CDR3 sequences, around 94% detected once. Sequencing was done on a sample of CD4+ T cells from PBMCs. The receptor set was obtained from a human donor in good health.

The rearrangement joins TRBV14 to TRBJ2-2, with 10 bases identical to TRBD2. This CDR3 contains 17 residues. Trimming at V came to 1 base and at J to 3 bases, leaving 5 bases not matched to a gene. Germline CDR1 SGHDN, CDR2 FVKESK. The CDR3: CASSQGASGGDTGELFF. CDR3 DNA sequence: TGTGCCAGCAGCCAAGGTGCTAGCGGGGGCGACACCGGGGAGCTGTTTTTT.

The V gene is TRBV18, the J gene TRBJ2-7; D perhaps matches TRBD2 (6 bases). This CDR3 has 13 amino acids. Trimming pared 2 bases from V and 5 bases from J, leaving 10 bases between. The V gene's germline CDR1 is KGHSH and CDR2 LQKENI. CDR3 in amino acids: CASSPGTGHEQYF. CDR3 nucleotides: TGTGCCAGCTCACCAGGGACTGGCCACGAGCAGTACTTC.

The V call is TRBV3-1, the J call TRBJ1-5; D remains unclear. The CDR3 extends over 13 amino acids. Germline-derived CDR1 and CDR2 are LGHDT and YNNKEL (reference sequence). Trimming stripped 0 bases from V and 7 bases from J, with 7 bases between. The CDR3 spells CASSQDSVQPQHF. DNA of the CDR3: TGTGCCAGCAGCCAAGACTCGGTACAGCCCCAGCATTTT. The whole variable domain, remainder taken from reference TRBV3-1 and TRBJ1-5, is DTAVSQTPKYLVTQMGNDKSIKCEQNLGHDTMYWYKQDSKKFLKIMFSYNNKELIINETVPNRFSPKSPDKAHLNLHINSLELGDSAVYFCASSQDSVQPQHFGDGTRLSIL.

This chain uses TRBV10-3 with TRBJ2-3; 12 bases fit TRBD2. CDR1 is ENHRY and CDR2 is SYGVKD in the germline V gene. The junction had 2 bases not matched to a gene; V was cut back by 6 bases and J by 1 base. The CDR3 length is 15 residues. The DNA for the CDR3 is TGTGCCATCAGGACTAGCGGGGGTCGCACAGATACGCAGTATTTT. Encoded protein: CAIRTSGGRTDTQYF.

The V gene is TRBV3-1, the J gene TRBJ2-3, with 12 bases lining up with TRBD2. In germline, CDR1 is LGHDT, CDR2 YNNKEL (reference sequence). The junction had 6 bases not matched to a gene; V was cut back by 6 bases and J by 5 bases. The CDR3 totals 15 residues. The DNA of the CDR3 is TGTGCCAGCAGGCACTCGGGACTAGCGGGAGATACGCAGTATTTT. This encodes CASRHSGLAGDTQYF.

CDR3 in amino acids: CASSQVTGLDTQYF. Written as DNA, the CDR3 is TGCGCCAGCAGCCAGGTTACAGGGTTGGATACGCAGTATTTT. This chain links TRBV4-3 with TRBJ2-3; the D gene is possibly TRBD1 (6 bases). Germline CDR1 and CDR2: LGHNA and YSLEER. V dropped 3 bases and J dropped 6 bases, with 13 bases sitting between them. The CDR3 length is 14 residues.

This chain uses TRBV2 with TRBJ2-3; possibly TRBD1 or TRBD2 for D (5 bases each). The CDR3 has 15 residues. Germline lookup yields CDR1 SNHLY and CDR2 FYNNEI. Trimming cost V 3 bases and J 3 bases, with 13 bases left between them. DNA for the CDR3: TGTGCCAGCAGTGATTTGCCGGGGACGACAGATACGCAGTATTTT. This sequence encodes CASSDLPGTTDTQYF.

The gene calls are TRBV5-1 and TRBJ2-2; 7 bases line up with TRBD1. Unmatched junction bases numbered 2, after V lost 0 bases and J lost 3 bases. The CDR3 length is 15 residues. Germline values: CDR1 SGHRS, CDR2 YFSETQ. The CDR3 loop is CASSLDRGDTGELFF. The CDR3, as DNA: TGCGCCAGCAGCTTGGACAGGGGCGACACCGGGGAGCTGTTTTTT. Supplemented by reference TRBV5-1 and TRBJ2-2, the full variable domain reads KAGVTQTPRYLIKTRGQQVTLSCSPISGHRSVSWYQQTPGQGLQFLFEYFSETQRNKGNFPGRFSGRQFSNSRSEMNVSTLELGDSALYLCASSLDRGDTGELFFGEGSRLTVL.

The rearrangement links TRBV5-1 to TRBJ2-3, with 12 bases matching TRBD2. V was pared by 0 bases and J by 5 bases, with 7 bases of the junction left unmatched. The CDR3 spans 17 residues. Germline V gene sequence: CDR1 SGHRS, CDR2 YFSETQ. The CDR3 reads CASSLAASGGAGDTQYF. CDR3 nucleotide sequence: TGCGCCAGCAGCTTGGCGGCTAGCGGGGGGGCCGGAGATACGCAGTATTTT.

The V call is TRBV3-1, the J call TRBJ2-7; no reliable D call. V was shortened by 4 bases and J by 4 bases, with 8 bases between the two germline ends. The CDR3 contains 12 residues. From germline, CDR1 is LGHDT and CDR2 YNNKEL (reference sequence). CDR3 sequence: CASSRLGYEQYF. The CDR3 nucleotides are TGTGCCAGCAGCCGACTGGGTTACGAGCAGTACTTC.

This chain links TRBV20-1 with TRBJ1-5, with D unclear. CDR3 length equals 15 residues. Looked up from germline, CDR1 is DFQATT and CDR2 is SNEGSKA (reference sequence). The V and J ends lost 0 bases and 0 bases respectively, with 9 bases between them. CDR3: CSARDTGFSNQPQHF. The CDR3 nucleotides read TGCAGTGCTAGAGATACGGGGTTTAGCAATCAGCCCCAGCATTTT.

This clonotype was recorded only once. The chain employs TRBV6-5 and TRBJ2-5; 12 bases line up with TRBD1. This CDR3 is built from 16 residues. Losses at the gene ends were 2 bases for V and 3 bases for J; bases not matched to a gene: 4. Germline V lookup: CDR1 MNHEY, CDR2 SVGAGI. This chain's CDR3 is CASSYGTGGDEETQYF. The CDR3 bases are TGTGCCAGCAGTTACGGGACAGGGGGCGACGAAGAGACCCAGTACTTC.

This sequence joins TRBV7-8 and TRBJ2-5, with D hard to call. This CDR3 is 15 amino acids long. V dropped 0 bases and J dropped 5 bases, with 13 bases sitting between them. Germline assignment: CDR1 SGHVS and CDR2 FQNEAQ. In DNA form, the CDR3 reads TGTGCCAGCAGCTTAGCGCGCGGCTTGGAGGAGACCCAGTACTTC. It is translated as CASSLARGLEETQYF.